A selection of T cell receptor beta chains follows, all from one sample in a study of T-cell memory formation after mild COVID-19. TCRdb passed the 5' RACE reads through MiXCR, listing each CDR3 protein once. Of roughly 600,000 distinct CDR3 sequences in the sample, approximately 18% were seen once. The material sequenced was PBMCs or a T cell subset sorted from them (not recorded which). The receptors were gathered from an adult woman who had mild COVID-19 (a few samples of this study predate the infection). Cell type and time point are not known. The CDR3 runs from the conserved cysteine through the conserved F or W. The order of the fields is V gene, J gene, CDR3 protein.

v_gene: TRBV7-2
j_gene: TRBJ1-2
CDR3aa: CASSLGGFNYGYTF

v_gene: TRBV11-2
j_gene: TRBJ1-4
CDR3aa: CASSRGQGPPNEKLFF

v_gene: TRBV5-1
j_gene: TRBJ1-1
CDR3aa: CASSLQVMNTEAFF

v_gene: TRBV5-5
j_gene: TRBJ2-7
CDR3aa: CASSQDPGAPKAYEQYF

v_gene: TRBV4-1
j_gene: TRBJ1-1
CDR3aa: CASSQVLYVFEAFF

v_gene: TRBV4-3
j_gene: TRBJ2-3
CDR3aa: CASSLRTGDTDTQYF

v_gene: TRBV18
j_gene: TRBJ2-5
CDR3aa: CASSRRSGTSETQYF

v_gene: TRBV2
j_gene: TRBJ2-3
CDR3aa: CASRGAGGYTDTQYF

v_gene: TRBV5-5
j_gene: TRBJ1-3
CDR3aa: CASSFRMGGGNTIYF

v_gene: TRBV2
j_gene: TRBJ2-7
CDR3aa: CASSEVGRRGLSYEQYF

v_gene: TRBV5-1
j_gene: TRBJ2-1
CDR3aa: CASSLAASEHNEQFF

v_gene: TRBV29-1
j_gene: TRBJ2-2
CDR3aa: CSVEDTNTGELFF

v_gene: TRBV25-1
j_gene: TRBJ2-5
CDR3aa: CASSNPERGAQETQYF

v_gene: TRBV6-5
j_gene: TRBJ1-6
CDR3aa: CASSYQPPDRALFYNSPLHF

v_gene: TRBV7-8
j_gene: TRBJ1-4
CDR3aa: CASSLGGTGDEKLFF

v_gene: TRBV20-1
j_gene: TRBJ1-2
CDR3aa: CRPWSGSSYGYTF

v_gene: TRBV2
j_gene: TRBJ2-7
CDR3aa: CASSAASGGPEQYF

v_gene: TRBV2
j_gene: TRBJ1-1
CDR3aa: CARTGPNTEAFF

v_gene: TRBV4-3
j_gene: TRBJ2-1
CDR3aa: CASSQERVRGEQFF

v_gene: TRBV7-8
j_gene: TRBJ1-5
CDR3aa: CASSRGLGNQPQHF

v_gene: TRBV11-1
j_gene: TRBJ2-1
CDR3aa: CASRYGSFTNEQFF

v_gene: TRBV20-1
j_gene: TRBJ1-2
CDR3aa: CSVFGGGHYGYTF

v_gene: TRBV27
j_gene: TRBJ1-5
CDR3aa: CASSSQRGQGRPQHF

v_gene: TRBV30
j_gene: TRBJ2-7
CDR3aa: CAWSSTTWAIYEQYF

v_gene: TRBV20-1
j_gene: TRBJ1-1
CDR3aa: CSARVPENTEAFF

v_gene: TRBV28
j_gene: TRBJ1-2
CDR3aa: CASSLLAEVGYTF

v_gene: TRBV7-3
j_gene: TRBJ2-2
CDR3aa: CASSLGLVTGELFF

v_gene: TRBV5-4
j_gene: TRBJ1-1
CDR3aa: CASSLLGRDNTEAFF

v_gene: TRBV4-2
j_gene: TRBJ2-3
CDR3aa: CASGLGVPDTQYF

v_gene: TRBV9
j_gene: TRBJ2-5
CDR3aa: CASSTLGGGGETQYF

v_gene: TRBV7-3
j_gene: TRBJ2-3
CDR3aa: CASSFATGSADTQYF

v_gene: TRBV27
j_gene: TRBJ1-2
CDR3aa: CASSLYRGSDGYTF

v_gene: TRBV12-3/TRBV12-4
j_gene: TRBJ2-2
CDR3aa: CATDRGTGELFF

v_gene: TRBV14
j_gene: TRBJ2-1
CDR3aa: CASSPRTSGRFSYNEQFF

v_gene: TRBV3-1
j_gene: TRBJ1-5
CDR3aa: CASSQDSRQPQHF

v_gene: TRBV11-2
j_gene: TRBJ2-5
CDR3aa: CASSLGQRGPETQYF

v_gene: TRBV19
j_gene: TRBJ2-2
CDR3aa: CASSTSGRVHGELFF

v_gene: TRBV18
j_gene: TRBJ2-1
CDR3aa: CASSGVVDEQFF

v_gene: TRBV12-3/TRBV12-4
j_gene: TRBJ1-2
CDR3aa: CATSSRDSHLSGPYGYTF

v_gene: TRBV3-1
j_gene: TRBJ2-1
CDR3aa: CASSQADFDSGGRGNEQFF

v_gene: TRBV9
j_gene: TRBJ2-7
CDR3aa: CASSGSSGRPPGEQYF

v_gene: TRBV6-5
j_gene: TRBJ2-7
CDR3aa: CASSAGFLDEQYF

v_gene: TRBV11-2
j_gene: TRBJ2-7
CDR3aa: CASSPGTDILHREQYF

v_gene: TRBV5-6
j_gene: TRBJ1-4
CDR3aa: CASSRQGRTNEKLFF

v_gene: TRBV4-3
j_gene: TRBJ2-7
CDR3aa: CASSQDVGAEGVSYEQYF

v_gene: TRBV4-1
j_gene: TRBJ1-1
CDR3aa: CASSHLRPDLNTEAFF

v_gene: TRBV10-3
j_gene: TRBJ1-4
CDR3aa: CAIHEAPGEKLFF

v_gene: TRBV15
j_gene: TRBJ1-5
CDR3aa: CATSRDRAGGLHQPQHF